A single sample is the source of the 27 T cell receptor beta chains below, sequenced in a study of post-analysis software for immune sequencing data. Whole-study results and caveats: Controls showed lower frequencies than patients for roughly 5 TRBV segments, and TRBV5-6, TRBV5-1 and TRBV20-1 were among these.

Unique molecular identifiers featured in each of the TCR beta cDNA libraries. TCRdb used MiXCR to reprocess the PCR reads, holding one entry per CDR3 protein. The sample has some 370,000 distinct CDR3 sequences; roughly 38% are singletons. No antigens are known for them. Sequencing was carried out using blood. These receptors came from a girl between 10 and 17 years old with multiple sclerosis.

This rearrangement joins TRBV7-2 to TRBJ1-1; D is perhaps TRBD1 (5 bases). V was pared by 3 bases and J by 2 bases, with 10 bases between. This CDR3 is 14 amino acids long. Germline CDR1 and CDR2: SGHTA and FQGNSA. The CDR3 coding sequence is TGTGCCAGCAGCTTCGGGGGGTACAACACTGAAGCTTTCTTT. Protein sequence: CASSFGGYNTEAFF.

This clonotype has just a few counts. The genes are TRBV9 and TRBJ1-1; the D is unclear. Looked up from germline, CDR1 is SGDLS and CDR2 is YYNGEE. The CDR3 extends over 12 amino acids. The ends were cut back, 0 bases at V and 11 bases at J, with 11 bases in the middle. CDR3 in amino acids: CASSVDKGAAFF. The CDR3 nucleotides are TGTGCCAGCAGCGTAGATAAGGGCGCGGCTTTCTTT.

V gene TRBV27 combines with J gene TRBJ2-6; 9 bases are shared with TRBD1. With 10 bases clipped from V and 0 bases from J, the junction kept 10 bases outside the gene matches. The CDR3 is made up of 17 amino acids. Germline-derived CDR1 and CDR2 are MNHEY and SMNVEV (reference sequence). The CDR3 sequence: CATCRTGDFSGANVLTF. The CDR3 nucleotides read TGTGCCACCTGCCGGACAGGGGACTTCTCTGGGGCCAACGTCCTGACTTTC. The complete variable domain, with remaining parts taken from reference TRBV27 and TRBJ2-6, reads EAQVTQNPRYLITVTGKKLTVTCSQNMNHEYMSWYRQDPGLGLRQIYYSMNVEVTDKGDVPEGYKVSRKEKRNFPLILESPSPNQTSLYFCATCRTGDFSGANVLTFGAGSRLTVL.

This clonotype has only a few counts. The chain combines TRBV18 with TRBJ1-1; D may be TRBD1 (5 bases). The CDR3 extends over 15 amino acids. Trimming took off 2 bases at V and 3 bases at J, with 13 bases between the two ends. The germline V gene has CDR1 KGHSH and CDR2 LQKENI. CDR3 protein: CASSPKAGSDTEAFF. CDR3 bases: TGTGCCAGCTCACCAAAGGCAGGGTCGGACACTGAAGCTTTCTTT.

There are a few counts of this clonotype. V and J are TRBV4-3 and TRBJ2-3; D ambiguous. V shed 1 base and J shed 6 bases, with 11 bases lying between them. The CDR3 runs to 14 residues. Germline values: CDR1 LGHNA, CDR2 YSLEER. This CDR3 reads CASSQGPISDTQYF. CDR3 sequence (DNA): TGCGCCAGCAGCCAAGGGCCCATCTCGGATACGCAGTATTTT.

The rearrangement links TRBV2 to TRBJ1-5, with D tentatively TRBD1 (6 bases). The V and J ends lost 2 bases and 4 bases respectively, with 9 bases between them. Looked up from germline, CDR1 is SNHLY and CDR2 is FYNNEI. The CDR3 covers 14 residues. The CDR3 DNA reads TGTGCCAGCAGTGAACAGGGGCAGAATCAGCCCCAGCATTTT. This gives the protein CASSEQGQNQPQHF.

As to this clonotype: A read error may account for a junction end that differs from germline. The rearrangement uses TRBV12-3 or TRBV12-4 and TRBJ2-3; 9 nucleotides align to TRBD2. The CDR3 runs 14 residues. This CDR3 reads CASSFSGGTDAQYF. The CDR3 bases are TGTGCCAGCAGTTTTAGCGGGGGCACAGATGCGCAGTATTTT.

CDR3 coding DNA: TGTGCCAGCAGTTTCCTGGGAGTAGCAGATACGCAGTATTTT. Translated, it gives CASSFLGVADTQYF. The rearrangement uses TRBV28 and TRBJ2-3, with D perhaps matching TRBD2 (5 bases). Germline V gene sequence: CDR1 MDHEN, CDR2 SYDVKM. CDR3 length: 14 amino acids. The V end lost 3 bases, the J end lost 4 bases, and 11 bases lay between the germline ends.

This clonotype came up a few times. This sequence may be a read error, since a much larger clone differs from it by one base. The chain couples TRBV20-1 to TRBJ2-3; a possible D gene is TRBD1 (5 bases). Germline V gene sequence: CDR1 DFQATT, CDR2 SNEGSKA (reference sequence). This CDR3 has 14 amino acids. V gave up 1 base and J gave up 5 bases, with 13 bases separating them. Written as DNA, the CDR3 is TGCAGTGCTAGAGTACAGGCTTTCGTAGATACGCAGTATTTT. As protein: CSARVQAFVDTQYF.

Details on this clonotype: An end of the junction differs from the germline gene, which may be a read error. The rearrangement uses TRBV12-3 or TRBV12-4 and TRBJ1-5, with D possibly matching TRBD1 (6 bases). This CDR3 comprises 15 residues. The CDR3 protein is CAISPTGNSNQPQHF. The CDR3 nucleotides are TGTGCCATCAGTCCTACAGGGAACAGCAATCAGCCCCAGCATTTT.

This clonotype has a single count. The rearrangement links TRBV20-1 to TRBJ2-1; D unclear. The CDR3 spans 12 residues. Per germline, CDR1 DFQATT and CDR2 SNEGSKA (reference sequence). The ends were cut back, 5 bases at V and 9 bases at J, with 14 bases in the middle. The CDR3 bases are TGCAGTGCTCCCGGCCCCGACACTGAGCAGTTCTTC. It codes for CSAPGPDTEQFF.

Only a few counts were recorded for this clonotype. The V call is TRBV5-1, the J call TRBJ2-7; possibly TRBD2 for D (5 bases). V lost 0 bases to trimming and J lost 9 bases, with 13 bases between them. CDR1 and CDR2 from the germline V gene are SGHRS and YFSETQ. The CDR3 is 13 residues long. CDR3 residues: CASSLVEGTGQYF. The CDR3, as DNA: TGCGCCAGCAGCTTGGTAGAGGGTACCGGGCAGTACTTC.

The chain recombines TRBV27 with TRBJ2-5, with 8 bases lining up with TRBD1. The J call may be in error: the DNA end matches TRBJ2-7 better. CDR3 length: 15 residues. Germline CDR1 reads MNHEY; CDR2 reads SMNVEV (reference sequence). Here the CDR3 DNA reads TGTGCCAGCAGTTCCCCCGGGACAGGAATCTACGAGCAGTACTTC. Translated, it gives CASSSPGTGIYEQYF.

This sequence joins TRBV15 and TRBJ2-5, with a weak D call TRBD1 (6 bases). The end of the DNA fits TRBJ2-7 better, so the J call may be wrong. The germline V gene encodes CDR1 LNHNV and CDR2 YYDKDF (reference sequence). The CDR3 is 13 residues long. The CDR3 loop reads CATSRDSNYEQYF. CDR3 coding DNA: TGTGCCACCAGCAGGGACAGTAACTACGAGCAGTACTTC.

There are a few counts of this clonotype. This chain links TRBV4-1 with TRBJ2-1, with 9 bases identical to TRBD2. From germline, CDR1 is MGHRA and CDR2 YSYEKL. V lost 4 bases to trimming and J lost 7 bases; unmatched junction nucleotides: 5. This CDR3 has 14 residues. The CDR3 here is CASSPPSGVNEQFF. In DNA form, the CDR3 reads TGCGCCAGCAGCCCTCCTAGCGGGGTTAATGAGCAGTTCTTC.

In DNA, the CDR3 is TGCAGTGCCCCCAGGCAGAGGTGGGACACCTATGGCTACACCTTC. Translation gives CSAPRQRWDTYGYTF. The V gene is TRBV20-1, the J gene TRBJ1-2, with D maybe TRBD1 (6 bases). Germline V gene data show CDR1 as DFQATT and CDR2 as SNEGSKA (reference sequence). CDR3 length: 15 residues. The V and J ends lost 6 bases and 4 bases respectively, with 21 bases between them.

The chain carries TRBV4-1 and TRBJ2-7; 9 bases are shared with TRBD1. Unmatched junction bases numbered 12, after V lost 5 bases and J lost 1 base. The CDR3 totals 17 residues. From germline, CDR1 is MGHRA and CDR2 YSYEKL. DNA for the CDR3: TGCGCCAGCAGCTTCCGGGGCGTGGGACAGGGATCCTACGAGCAGTACTTC. It encodes CASSFRGVGQGSYEQYF.

This clonotype has only a few counts. The V and J genes are TRBV12-3 or TRBV12-4 and TRBJ2-2; D tentatively fits TRBD1 or TRBD2 (6 bases each). There are 15 residues in the CDR3. The ends were cut back, 3 bases at V and 4 bases at J, with 12 bases in the middle. The CDR3 here is CASSLRGASTGELFF. DNA of the CDR3: TGTGCCAGCAGTTTGAGGGGGGCAAGCACCGGGGAGCTGTTTTTT.

This chain connects TRBV5-6 to TRBJ1-1, with 7 bases that match TRBD1. Germline lookup yields CDR1 SGHDT and CDR2 YYEEEE. The CDR3 extends over 15 amino acids. V shed 0 bases, J shed 4 bases, and the junction held 6 bases outside the gene matches. The CDR3 DNA reads TGTGCCAGCAGCTTGGTACCGGGACAGAGCACTGAAGCTTTCTTT. Translating gives CASSLVPGQSTEAFF. Filled out from reference TRBV5-6 and TRBJ1-1, the complete variable domain reads DAGVTQSPTHLIKTRGQQVTLRCSPKSGHDTVSWYQQALGQGPQFIFQYYEEEERQRGNFPDRFSGHQFPNYSSELNVNALLLGDSALYLCASSLVPGQSTEAFFGQGTRLTVV.

The table lists this clonotype with a few counts. The CDR3 here is CASSPGGAVYGELFF. The CDR3 nucleotides are TGTGCCAGCAGCCCCGGGGGGGCCGTATACGGGGAGCTGTTTTTT. This chain connects TRBV3-1 to TRBJ2-2, with 8 bases identical to TRBD2. With 4 bases clipped from V and 7 bases from J, the junction kept 8 bases outside the gene matches. The CDR3 is made up of 15 amino acids. Germline CDR1 LGHDT, CDR2 YNNKEL (reference sequence).

V usage is TRBV6-5 and J usage is TRBJ2-3; 11 bases line up with TRBD2. The CDR3 runs to 15 residues. V was pared by 2 bases and J by 7 bases, with 5 bases of the junction left unmatched. Per the germline V gene, CDR1 is MNHEY and CDR2 is SVGAGI. The CDR3 DNA follows: TGTGCCAGCAGTTACGCGGGACTAGCGGAGTATACGCAGTATTTT. It is translated as CASSYAGLAEYTQYF.

This clonotype came up once. This could be a read error, since a much larger clone is one nucleotide away. The J gene is TRBJ2-3, the V gene TRBV27; D is unclear. CDR1 MNHEY and CDR2 SMNVEV come from the germline V gene (reference sequence). The length of the CDR3 is 13 residues. The CDR3 nucleotides read TGTACCAGCAGTCGGGCGGTCACAGATACGCAGTATTTT. It specifies CTSSRAVTDTQYF.

This clonotype was recorded a few times. V and J are TRBV11-2 and TRBJ2-7; TRBD1 matches 8 bases. CDR1 is SGHAT and CDR2 is FQNNGV in the germline V gene. The CDR3 is 15 amino acids. V dropped 5 bases and J dropped 2; count of bases not matched to a gene: 8. CDR3 sequence reads: CASSPTGVDPYEQYF. CDR3 sequence (DNA): TGTGCCAGCAGCCCGACAGGGGTCGACCCCTACGAGCAGTACTTC.

There are a few counts of this clonotype. This chain uses TRBV10-3 with TRBJ2-1, with no clear D. This CDR3 region has 13 residues. V was shortened by 1 base and J by 2 bases, with 3 bases between the two germline ends. Germline-derived CDR1 and CDR2 are ENHRY and SYGVKD. CDR3 DNA sequence: TGTGCCATCAGTGAGTGGGCCTACAATGAGCAGTTCTTC. Translated, it gives CAISEWAYNEQFF.

V is TRBV7-3 and J is TRBJ2-3, with a tentative D call TRBD2 (5 bases). The CDR3 covers 15 residues. The germline CDR1 and CDR2 sequences are SGHTA and FQGTGA. Between the trimmed V and J ends, which lost 5 bases and 2 bases, there was a span of 14 bases. The CDR3 region is CASSPAGIVTDTQYF. The CDR3 bases are TGTGCCAGCAGCCCCGCCGGGATTGTCACAGATACGCAGTATTTT.

The chain couples TRBV7-2 to TRBJ2-7; 7 nucleotides align to TRBD1. The end of the DNA fits TRBJ2-5 better, so the J call may be wrong. CDR3 length equals 14 residues. In germline, CDR1 is SGHTA, CDR2 FQGNSA. The chain's CDR3 is CASSLQQGRETQYF. The DNA of the CDR3 is TGTGCCAGCAGCTTACAACAGGGGCGGGAGACCCAGTACTTC.

The chain has TRBV7-2 and TRBJ1-5; D not certain. CDR1 and CDR2 from the germline V gene are SGHTA and FQGNSA. The CDR3 extends over 13 amino acids. The V and J ends lost 6 bases and 3 bases respectively, with 9 bases between them. The CDR3 reads CASRWGSNQPQHF. For the CDR3, the DNA is TGTGCCAGCAGGTGGGGTTCCAATCAGCCCCAGCATTTT. The full variable domain, its missing parts supplied by reference TRBV7-2 and TRBJ1-5, is GAGVSQSPSNKVTEKGKDVELRCDPISGHTALYWYRQSLGQGLEFLIYFQGNSAPDKSGLPSDRFSAERTGGSVSTLTIQRTQQEDSAVYLCASRWGSNQPQHFGDGTRLSIL.